This is a list of T cell receptor beta chains from one sample in a study of blood T cell repertoires in COVID-19. TCRdb keeps only in-frame clones here, not all; method: immunoSEQ multiplex PCR. The sample lists about 160,000 clones, under 85% occurring once. The sequenced material came from peripheral blood. These receptors originate from a man between 65 and 85 years old with acute or convalescent COVID-19. CDR3s include the opening cysteine and the closing phenylalanine or tryptophan. D genes are given only for firm matches. Clone size is not always given. Where it is, it says once, few, many or a class for expanded clones.

J	size	D	V	DNA	CDR3
TRBJ2-5	NA	TRBD1	TRBV6-5	TGTGCCAGCAGTTCCCGGGACAGGGGCCAAGAGACCCAGTACTTC	CASSSRDRGQETQYF
TRBJ1-1	few	NA	TRBV12-5	TGTGCTAGTGCAGTGAACACTGAAGCTTTCTTT	CASAVNTEAFF
TRBJ1-1	NA	NA	TRBV7-6	TGTGCCAGCAGCTTAGTGGGATTGGGGGGAACTGAAGCTTTCTTT	CASSLVGLGGTEAFF
TRBJ2-3	NA	NA	TRBV6-6	TGTGCCAGCAGCCACTATAGGACTAGGGGGGGGGATACGCAGTATTTT	CASSHYRTRGGDTQYF
TRBJ1-4	few	TRBD1	TRBV6-1	TGTGCCAGCAGTGATTCGGACAGGGGGCCAGCTAATGAAAAACTGTTTTTT	CASSDSDRGPANEKLFF
TRBJ2-1	once	NA	TRBV6-2/TRBV6-3	TGTGCCAGCAGCCGGGACTGGGACAATGAGCAGTTCTTC	CASSRDWDNEQFF
TRBJ1-2	NA	NA	TRBV6-1	TGTGCCAGCAGTGAAAACCGGGGGAGGTTTCGGGGCTACACCTTC	CASSENRGRFRGYTF
TRBJ1-1	NA	TRBD1	TRBV10-3	TGTGCCATCAGTGCGGACAGGTGGGGCACTGAAGCTTTCTTT	CAISADRWGTEAFF
TRBJ1-2	NA	TRBD1	TRBV4-2	TGTGCCAGCAGCCAAGCCCCGGGACAGGGGTCGGGGGGCTACACCTTC	CASSQAPGQGSGGYTF
TRBJ2-5	few	NA	TRBV6-6	TGTGCCAGCAGTTACTCGACAGATCAAGAGACCCAGTACTTC	CASSYSTDQETQYF
TRBJ1-5	NA	NA	TRBV2	TGTGCCAGCAGTGAAACGCAGGGTATATATCAGCCCCAGCATTTT	CASSETQGIYQPQHF
TRBJ2-1	NA	TRBD2	TRBV7-2	TGTGCCAGCAGCCTTCAAGCGGGAGAAGTTTCGGGGGAGCAGTTCTTC	CASSLQAGEVSGEQFF
TRBJ2-4	NA	NA	TRBV6-5	TGTGCCAGCAGGACGGGACACCAAAACATTCAGTACTTC	CASRTGHQNIQYF
TRBJ1-2	few	TRBD1	TRBV5-1	TGCGCCAGCAGCCCCGGGACAGGACTCCCTGGATATGGCTACACCTTC	CASSPGTGLPGYGYTF
TRBJ2-3	NA	NA	TRBV2	TGTGCCAGCAGTGAGGGGGCTGGCACAGATACGCAGTATTTT	CASSEGAGTDTQYF
TRBJ1-4	NA	NA	TRBV4-3	TGCGCCAGCAGCCAAGACTATAATGAAAAACTGTTTTTT	CASSQDYNEKLFF
TRBJ1-5	NA	NA	TRBV6-5	TGTGCCAGCAGTTCCAGGAGCAATCAGCCCCAGCATTTT	CASSSRSNQPQHF
TRBJ2-7	few	NA	TRBV5-1	TGCGCCAGCAGCTTGGTTCTGGGAGTAGGGTCCTACGAGCAGTACTTC	CASSLVLGVGSYEQYF
TRBJ2-1	NA	NA	TRBV5-1	TGCGCCAGCGGACTAGTCGGACAGCAAAGCTCCTACAATGAGCAGTTCTTC	CASGLVGQQSSYNEQFF
TRBJ1-6	NA	NA	TRBV7-2	TGTGCCAGCAGCGCACTGGTCTCTTCACCCCTCCACTTT	CASSALVSSPLHF
TRBJ2-1	NA	TRBD2	TRBV19	TGTGCCAGTAGTGACGGGACTAGCGGGAGACACAATGAGCAGTTCTTC	CASSDGTSGRHNEQFF
TRBJ1-1	NA	NA	TRBV5-1	TGCGCCAGCAGCTTGCAGGGGATAGGCACTGAAGCTTTCTTT	CASSLQGIGTEAFF
TRBJ2-4	NA	NA	TRBV27	TGTGCCAGCAGTTCGGCGGTGGTAGCCAAAAACATTCAGTACTTC	CASSSAVVAKNIQYF
TRBJ2-7	NA	NA	TRBV27	TGTGCCAGCAGTTCCACAGGGACCGAGCAGTACTTC	CASSSTGTEQYF
TRBJ2-5	once	NA	TRBV11-2	TGTGCCAGCAGCTTAGCTGGCGAGGCCAAGACCCAGTACTTC	CASSLAGEAKTQYF
TRBJ1-3	NA	NA	TRBV19	TGTGCCAGCAGGAAGACAGACGGTGGAAACACCATATATTTT	CASRKTDGGNTIYF
TRBJ1-2	NA	NA	TRBV7-9	TGTGCCAGCACCGGAAACTACATAGTTCTTGGCTACACCTTC	CASTGNYIVLGYTF
TRBJ1-2	few	NA	TRBV19	TGTGCCAGTCAATCCCCAGGGGATGGCTATGGCTACACCTTC	CASQSPGDGYGYTF
TRBJ1-6	NA	TRBD1	TRBV7-2	TGTGCCAGCAGTTCCGGGACAGGGATTTCACCCCTCCACTTT	CASSSGTGISPLHF
TRBJ2-5	NA	TRBD1	TRBV27	TGTGCCAGCAGTTCCAGGGGGCGGGAGACCCAGTACTTC	CASSSRGRETQYF
TRBJ2-5	NA	TRBD2	TRBV18	TGTGCCAGCTCACCGGCTAGCGGGAGACCTCAAGAGACCCAGTACTTC	CASSPASGRPQETQYF
TRBJ1-4	NA	TRBD1	TRBV5-6	TGTGCCAGCAGCTCCTTCGGGACAGGCGGTAATGAAAAACTGTTTTTT	CASSSFGTGGNEKLFF
TRBJ1-3	NA	NA	TRBV2	TGTGCCAGCAGTGAAAGGCAGGGGAGAAACACCATATATTTT	CASSERQGRNTIYF
TRBJ2-5	once	NA	TRBV4-2	TGTGCCAGCAGCCAAGATGAAGGTTATAGCGGCCAAGAGACCCAGTACTTC	CASSQDEGYSGQETQYF
TRBJ2-4	NA	TRBD1	TRBV6-2/TRBV6-3	TGTGCCAGCAGTTCCGGACAGGCCGTCATTCAGTACTTC	CASSSGQAVIQYF
TRBJ2-5	NA	TRBD2	TRBV28	TGTGCCAGCAGTGAGGGACTAGCGGTCCCATCTCTCTACTTC	CASSEGLAVPSLYF
TRBJ1-6	NA	TRBD1	TRBV18	TGTGCCAGCTCATCTACGGGACAGGGATATTCACCCCTCCACTTT	CASSSTGQGYSPLHF
TRBJ2-7	NA	NA	TRBV10-3	TGTGCCATCAGTGATTCCAGGGGTCTTGAGCAGTACTTC	CAISDSRGLEQYF
TRBJ2-1	NA	TRBD2	TRBV11-3	TGTGCCAGCAGCCTATCTAGCGGGGGGGCGAGCAATGAGCAGTTCTTC	CASSLSSGGASNEQFF
TRBJ2-3	few	TRBD2	TRBV5-1	TGCGCCAGCAGGCCCCTAGCGGGGCAACCAGATACGCAGTATTTT	CASRPLAGQPDTQYF
TRBJ2-7	NA	TRBD1	TRBV7-2	TGTGCCAGCAGTCGAGGGGGCGGGTTATCCTACGAGCAGTACTTC	CASSRGGGLSYEQYF
TRBJ2-7	NA	TRBD1	TRBV12-5	TGTGCTAGTGGTTTCAAACAGGGGGCGGATGTACGGGAGACAACCTACGAGCAGTACTTC	CASGFKQGADVRETTYEQYF
TRBJ1-3	NA	NA	TRBV15	TGTGCCACCAGCAGAGATTCGGGCACCATATATTTT	CATSRDSGTIYF
TRBJ2-7	NA	NA	TRBV10-3	TGTGCCATCAGTGAGGCACAGAACGTCCCCGAGCAGTACTTC	CAISEAQNVPEQYF
TRBJ1-4	NA	NA	TRBV6-5	TGTGCCAGCAGAGGACAGTCAATTAATGAAAAACTGTTTTTT	CASRGQSINEKLFF
TRBJ2-7	few	NA	TRBV3-1/TRBV3-2	TGTGCCAGCAGCGCACGGAGAAATTTCGCATACGAGCAGTACTTC	CASSARRNFAYEQYF
TRBJ1-1	NA	NA	TRBV11-2	TGTGCCAGCAGCGCCGGAGTTAACACTGAAGCTTTCTTT	CASSAGVNTEAFF
TRBJ1-2	NA	TRBD1	TRBV19	TGTGCCAGTAGTATGGGGCCAGGGGGATTCTATGGCTACACCTTC	CASSMGPGGFYGYTF
TRBJ1-1	few	TRBD1	TRBV18	TGTGCCAGCTCACCATGGACAGGGGGCCTGAACACTGAAGCTTTCTTT	CASSPWTGGLNTEAFF
TRBJ1-4	NA	NA	TRBV6-2/TRBV6-3	TGTGCCAGCAGCGACTTCCAGGGGAATGAAAAACTGTTTTTT	CASSDFQGNEKLFF
TRBJ2-2	NA	NA	TRBV19	TGTGCCAGTACCCCCCCGGCCCTAGCGACCAAGGGGACCGGGGAGCTGTTTTTT	CASTPPALATKGTGELFF
TRBJ1-4	NA	NA	TRBV25-1	TGTGCCAGCAGTGAAGTACTCCAGTCAGGGGCGGAAAAACTGTTTTTT	CASSEVLQSGAEKLFF
TRBJ1-4	NA	NA	TRBV28	TGTGCCAGCAGTGAGCCAACTAATGAAAAACTGTTTTTT	CASSEPTNEKLFF
TRBJ2-2	few	NA	TRBV24-1	TGTGCCACCAGTGATTATAGACAGCCGAACACCGGGGAGCTGTTTTTT	CATSDYRQPNTGELFF
TRBJ1-2	few	NA	TRBV5-5	TGTGCCAGCAGCTCCGGGGGTTCAAACATAGTCGGCTACACCTTC	CASSSGGSNIVGYTF